The following is a T cell receptor beta chain sequence with its context. What it recognizes is unknown. This record comes from a study of cytomegalovirus exposure and HLA in healthy donors. Study results and caveats: Later analysis demonstrated an association between a missense DCLRE1C variant and TCR beta V- and J-gene trimming.

V shed 0 bases and J shed 1 base, with 10 bases lying between them. Germline CDR1 is LGHNA and CDR2 is YNFKEQ. There are 16 residues in the CDR3. PCR was performed using 60 Vbeta and 13 Jbeta primers. Generated by immunoSEQ multiplex PCR, the TCRdb table keeps only in-frame clones and is missing some. The table shows 100,000 to 150,000 clones, with roughly 75% occurring only once. Sequencing was carried out using PBMCs. This chain connects TRBV4-2 to TRBJ2-1; possibly TRBD2 for D (7 bases). This TCR was recovered from a man aged 30 to 39 in good health and CMV-seropositive. CDR3 nucleotides: TGTGCCAGCAGCCAAGAAGGGGGGGTATCCTACAATGAGCAGTTCTTC. Amino acids: CASSQEGGVSYNEQFF.